This record concerns one TCR beta chain sequence. No antigen is known for it. No clone much larger than this one lies a single base away; base qualities are absent. This sample was taken from a study of cytomegalovirus exposure and HLA in healthy donors (TCRdb year 2017). Study-wide context: In an earlier analysis of under 750 of the donors, about 260 Gb of sequence data and approximately 120 million unique TCR beta sequences from approximately 180 million T cells were reported. Roughly 300 gigabases of sequencing data and approximately 93 million unique TCR sequences were included in an early release covering 550 to 800 HLA-typed donors. Of the roughly 420 genotyped donors, 65% to 90% were placed in the genetic ancestry cluster associated with self-reported Caucasian donors. The study was designed to test whether signatures of past pathogen exposure could be identified by cataloging public T cell receptors. The study used immunosequencing to profile the T cell repertoires of some 600 subjects and linked those repertoires to cytomegalovirus serostatus. Besides the first cohort of hundreds of subjects, a separate validation cohort made up of 120 different subjects was used. The study combined high-throughput TCR immunosequencing, statistical association of individual TCRs with disease status, and machine learning to predict cytomegalovirus infection status. In a later analysis, previously published TCR beta repertoires from 666 donors were re-analyzed and high-resolution HLA genotyping was added so that TCR occurrence patterns could be studied. The later analysis used no new phenotypic data to find candidate immune exposures, relying instead on TCR beta sequences and their occurrence across donors. In an earlier analysis of roughly 600 of the donors, high-throughput TCR beta sequencing was used to judge whether each TCR beta V gene segment behaved as functional or pseudogenic. Donor age, sex, ethnicity and CMV serostatus were collected together with the repertoire data. A later genetic analysis took genome-wide SNP genotypes for about three fifths of the 666 donors and used that subset as a discovery cohort. All discovery cohort repertoires had been generated on a single sequencing platform. Both class I and class II loci were covered by HLA typing, at four-digit resolution. The number of donors typed differed by locus, with roughly 629-640 for A, B, C, DRB1 and DQB1, 522 for DQA1, approximately 570 for DPA1, and approximately 470 for DPB1. Because of strong linkage in the cohort, roughly five DR-DQ haplotypes were treated as single units for association and clustering. Among some 400 genotyped donors of the cohort, an average of around 250,000 unique TCR beta nucleotide sequences was sequenced per donor, of which about 19% were non-productive. Summary of the overall study and its limitations: A later analysis found that most CMV-associated TCR beta chains appeared HLA-restricted, with HLA associations seemingly driven largely by CMV exposure. When HLA alleles, especially DR and DQ, strongly co-occurred, attributing TCR associations to individual alleles was difficult. According to the authors, the approach could potentially be generalized to other disease states and immunological phenotypes. The presence/absence analyses assumed that sequencing depth was roughly uniform across donors, and that assumption may not be true. Linkage disequilibrium might explain the correlated functional status among segregating V segments, but an unknown experimental factor could not be excluded. In the study, approximately 150 TCR beta chains were listed as associated with cytomegalovirus. A later genetic analysis associated a missense DCLRE1C variant with V-gene and J-gene trimming of TCR beta chains, and an independent cohort replicated the association. In a later analysis, TCR association rates were found to vary across HLA loci, with the most associated TCRs seen for DRB1 alleles and the fewest for HLA-C alleles. In an earlier analysis of approximately 600 of the donors, most TCR beta V segments were observed in productive rearrangements about 87% or about 30% of the time, broadly matching IMGT annotations. The classifier was reported to diagnose cytomegalovirus status with high specificity and sensitivity in both the original cohort and the validation cohort. A later analysis found that HLA-associated TCR beta chains were more clonally expanded and had lower generation probabilities than equally common non-associated chains. Most TCR sequences were seen in very few donors, while some public TCRs were found in many individuals. Because counts were too low, about 15 rarely observed V segments, including chromosome 9 orphons, were left out of the earlier analysis of 500 to 650 of the donors. For the cohort, immune exposure information was limited to CMV serostatus. A group of highly shared sequence variants was considered likely to be a technical artifact of the sequencing pipeline. Several of the top co-occurrence clusters appeared to be linked to parvovirus B19, influenza, CMV and Epstein-Barr virus, according to a later analysis. Because HLA typing was missing for some donors at each locus, association tests included only the typed subset. This cohort had only TCR beta chains sequenced, and the lack of alpha or paired-chain data limited which features could be detected. A few of the identified cytomegalovirus-associated TCR beta chains were confirmed in vitro to be specific for cytomegalovirus antigens. Compared with the approximately 710-donor mean, donors in an Asian-associated ancestry cluster had fewer N-insertions in productive TCRs, according to a later genetic analysis. A further reported finding was that TCR beta sequences accurately predicted the HLA-A and HLA-B alleles for most subjects in the first cohort. A later analysis associated 15,000 to 20,000 TCR beta sequences with specific HLA alleles at a false discovery rate of 0.05.

The cohort was made up of roughly 670 healthy bone marrow donors. Cohort members were all nominally healthy when sampled, although unrecorded immune exposures were likely present. The donor tested CMV seronegative, placing the donor among the roughly 400 seronegative members of the cohort. Each donor provided a peripheral blood sample, and peripheral blood mononuclear cells were used for TCR beta sequencing. Genomic DNA extraction from the blood cell samples was performed with the Qiagen DNeasy Blood Extraction Kit. To prepare the library, the immunoSEQ multiplex PCR assay was applied. For the multiplex PCR, a mixture combining 60 forward primers for TCR Vbeta segments and 13 reverse primers for TCR Jbeta segments was used. A multiplex PCR assay on genomic DNA amplified the CDR3 region of rearranged TCR beta genes. The Illumina HiSeq System was used to sequence the amplified TCR beta libraries as 87-base-pair reads. The study's own analysis went as follows. Across the 600 to 700 repertoires, a later analysis counted roughly 77 million unique TCR beta chains, some 11 million of which were shared by at least two donors. Raw reads were error-corrected and collapsed into unique sequences with a nearest-neighbor algorithm that merged closely related sequences to remove PCR and sequencing errors. Alignment of CDR3 sequences to IMGT reference sequences was used to assign V, D and J gene segments. Each retained sequence needed at least a six-nucleotide match to both a V gene segment and a J gene segment. A rearrangement was called productive if the CDR3 had no stop codons and remained in frame with V and J, and every other rearrangement was called non-productive. CDR3 was defined by IMGT convention, running from the second conserved V-encoded cysteine to the conserved J-encoded phenylalanine. The earlier analysis of 550 to 650 of the donors excluded any sequence lacking an unambiguous match to a single V gene segment. In an earlier analysis of several hundred of the donors, V segments were called functional above 56.7% productive rearrangements and were called segregating when the between-donor standard deviation exceeded 5%. A statistical classification framework was developed to diagnose cytomegalovirus status using the catalog of TCR beta chain sequences. A later analysis assigned V and J genes by comparing TCR nucleotide sequences with IMGT/GENE-DB human TR gene sequences. In a later analysis, CDR3 sequences and most-parsimonious VDJ recombination scenarios were assigned using the TCRdist pipeline. In a later analysis, each TCR beta chain was defined by its CDR3 amino acid sequence together with its V-gene family, and reads lacking a unique V-gene family were excluded. In a later analysis, fewer than 650 highly shared, low-generation-probability nucleotide sequences were removed to address suspected cross-contamination and a sequencing artifact. For each public chain, a later analysis derived a clonal expansion index from normalized ranks of inferred template counts within each repertoire. In a later analysis, generation probabilities were computed with a VDJ recombination model fitted to out-of-frame rearrangements, and the resulting probabilities were checked against IGoR. In a later analysis, hypergeometric tests were used to score TCR-TCR, TCR-HLA and TCR-CMV co-occurrence, with a repertoire-size bias correction applied to TCR pairs. To estimate false discovery rates, a later analysis permuted the HLA or CMV assignments 20 times. In a later analysis, co-occurring TCRs were grouped using DBSCAN, and TCRdist sequence similarity was added for clustering within HLA-allele-positive subsets. Repertoires with fewer than 30,000 or more than 120,000 public chains, plus five repertoires with anomalous nucleotide sharing, were excluded from co-occurrence clustering. Entries here come from immuneACCESS through TCRdb and include only in-frame sequences with V and J called. Some clones fail to appear in such tables; in the studies checked, an unresolved V gene covers under half of the shortfall, and the cause of the remainder is unknown. The V and J calls and clone size come from that table; D and trimming were worked out from the DNA. Within this sample are more than 110,000 clones, with 78% of them counted one time only. Less than 3% of the sample comes from the top ten.

The receptor was isolated from a male donor in good health and CMV-seronegative. The sequenced sample was PBMCs.

The bases read TGTGCCAGCAGTTTCGAGGACAGGCATGGCTACACCTTC. It translates as CASSFEDRHGYTF. The rearrangement combines TRBV27 with TRBJ1-2; 7 bases in between match TRBD1. The germline V gene (reference sequence) yields MNHEY for CDR1 and SMNVEV for CDR2. V is trimmed back by 3 bases and J by 6 bases, and the junction contains 4 bases that no gene match accounts for. From the cysteine through the phenylalanine, the CDR3 covers 13 amino acids. Kept here is only the CDR3 DNA, which spans 39 bases and is read in frame from base 1.